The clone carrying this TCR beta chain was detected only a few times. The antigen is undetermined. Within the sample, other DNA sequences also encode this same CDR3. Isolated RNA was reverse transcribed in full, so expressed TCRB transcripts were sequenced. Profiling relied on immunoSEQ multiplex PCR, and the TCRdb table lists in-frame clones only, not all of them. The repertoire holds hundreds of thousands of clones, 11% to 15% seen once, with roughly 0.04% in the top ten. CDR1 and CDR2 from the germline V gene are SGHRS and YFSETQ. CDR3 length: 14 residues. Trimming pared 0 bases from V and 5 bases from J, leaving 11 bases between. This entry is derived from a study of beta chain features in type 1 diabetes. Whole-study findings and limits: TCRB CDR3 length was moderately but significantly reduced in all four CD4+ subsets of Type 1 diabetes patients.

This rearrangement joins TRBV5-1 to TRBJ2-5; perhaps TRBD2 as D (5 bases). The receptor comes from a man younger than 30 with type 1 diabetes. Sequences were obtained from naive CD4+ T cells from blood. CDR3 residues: CASSLGGAEETQYF. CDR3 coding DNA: TGCGCCAGCAGCTTGGGCGGAGCGGAGGAGACCCAGTACTTC.